This TCR beta chain emerged from a study of STAT5B mutations in CD4+ large granular lymphocyte leukemia. Of note for this clone: No antigen is known for it.

Study-level findings and limits: Main leukemic clonotypes were patient-specific, but more than 20% appeared at low frequency elsewhere. The CD4+ versus CD8+ T-LGLL clonality difference may reflect limited sample size.

Looked up from germline, CDR1 is LNHDA and CDR2 is SQIVND (reference sequence). The CDR3 sequence is 12 residues long. With 5 bases removed from V and 8 bases from J, the gap between germline ends came to 10 bases. Sequencing was at survey level. Some clones are missing from TCRdb's copy, which holds only in-frame ones; the method was immunoSEQ multiplex PCR. Of tens of thousands of clones listed, approximately 88% were seen once; the top ten hold 0.35%. The genes are TRBV19 and TRBJ1-3; D gene uncertain. The clonotype comes from a human donor in good health. Sequenced input: CD4+ T cells from blood buffy coats. The CDR3 sequence is CASSVMGYTIYF. The CDR3 nucleotides are TGTGCCAGTAGTGTGATGGGATACACCATATATTTT.